These 21 T cell receptor beta chains came from one sample sequenced in a study of Ad26.COV2.S vaccination and SARS-CoV-2 variants. The method was immunoSEQ multiplex PCR; TCRdb's version includes in-frame clones alone and lacks a portion of them. The data contain more than 300,000 clones, around four fifths of them singletons. Regarding treatment: roughly 19 received Ad26.COV2.S at low or high dose, single or two shots; about 5 received placebo; per-sample allocation not given. It was on day 63 after the first vaccine or placebo injection that samples were taken. The starting material was peripheral blood, obtained in a trial of Ad26.COV2.S vaccine versus placebo. The origin of the receptors is a person between 18 and 59 years old who received the Ad26.COV2.S COVID-19 vaccine or a placebo.

The chain joins TRBV5-4 to TRBJ2-5; 11 bases fit TRBD2. Germline lookup yields CDR1 SGHNT and CDR2 YYREEE (reference sequence). The CDR3 totals 20 residues. With 0 bases clipped from V and 3 bases from J, the junction kept 16 bases outside the gene matches. This CDR3 is CASSLGLAGGILVSEETQYF. The CDR3 coding sequence is TGTGCCAGCAGCTTGGGATTAGCGGGGGGGATATTGGTTTCTGAAGAGACCCAGTACTTC.

The J gene is TRBJ1-1, the V gene TRBV28, with D unresolved. CDR1 and CDR2 (germline): MDHEN, SYDVKM. The CDR3 covers 15 residues. V lost 1 base and J 1 base, leaving 10 bases between the germline ends. CDR3 sequence (DNA): TGTGCCAGCAGTTTATTGGTGGGAACGAACACTGAAGCTTTCTTT. It is translated as CASSLLVGTNTEAFF.

This chain joins TRBV10-3 and TRBJ2-7; 13 bases align to TRBD2. CDR1 and CDR2 (germline): ENHRY, SYGVKD. The CDR3 has 15 residues. The V gene end was trimmed by 8 bases and the J gene end by 4 bases; junction bases not matched to a gene: 8. The CDR3: CAIDATSGGPYEQYF. CDR3 nucleotide sequence: TGTGCCATCGATGCGACTAGCGGGGGGCCTTACGAGCAGTACTTC.

This clone was counted only a few times. The chain employs TRBV5-1 and TRBJ1-4; the match to TRBD1 covers 11 bases. V shed 4 bases, J shed 7 bases, and the junction held 6 bases outside the gene matches. The CDR3 consists of 15 residues. Germline CDR1 and CDR2: SGHRS and YFSETQ. The CDR3 DNA sequence: TGCGCCAGCAGCCTAACGGGACAGGGGGGTGAAAAACTGTTTTTT. Its protein is CASSLTGQGGEKLFF.

The chain employs TRBV6-6 and TRBJ2-3; perhaps TRBD2 as D (6 bases). The CDR3 contains 15 residues. The germline V gene has CDR1 MNHNY and CDR2 SVGAGI (reference sequence). With 8 bases removed from V and 1 base from J, the gap between germline ends came to 16 bases. For the CDR3, the DNA is TGTGCCAGCGTAATCGCGGGGCGGGGCACAGATACGCAGTATTTT. It encodes CASVIAGRGTDTQYF.

The chain links TRBV18 to TRBJ1-2; D is ambiguous. Germline V gene data show CDR1 as KGHSH and CDR2 as LQKENI. The CDR3 covers 15 residues. Trimming cost V 3 bases and J 2 bases, with 13 bases left between them. CDR3 sequence (DNA): TGTGCCAGCTCACCGGCAGACACCTCCAACTATGGCTACACCTTC. This sequence encodes CASSPADTSNYGYTF.

The genes are TRBV7-9 and TRBJ2-5; D might be TRBD1 (5 bases). The V gene lost 2 bases and the J gene lost 5 bases, with 12 bases spanning the gap. Germline values: CDR1 SEHNR, CDR2 FQNEAQ (reference sequence). The CDR3 sequence is 14 residues long. The CDR3 region is CASSLQGSRETQYF. In DNA, the CDR3 is TGTGCCAGCAGCTTACAGGGTAGCAGGGAGACCCAGTACTTC.

The V and J genes are TRBV5-1 and TRBJ2-1, with 10 bases identical to TRBD2. This CDR3 has 14 residues. The germline CDR1 and CDR2 sequences are SGHRS and YFSETQ. V was pared by 4 bases and J by 6 bases, with 4 bases of the junction left unmatched. The CDR3 sequence is CASSTSGGVNEQFF. In DNA form, the CDR3 reads TGCGCCAGCAGCACAAGCGGGGGGGTCAATGAGCAGTTCTTC.

The J gene is TRBJ1-2, the V gene TRBV4-1; unclear D gene. Germline assignment: CDR1 MGHRA and CDR2 YSYEKL. Trimming removed 0 bases at V and 5 bases at J, with 19 bases between. This CDR3 is 17 amino acids long. CDR3 nucleotide sequence: TGCGCCAGCAGCCAAGATAGGTTTGTTGACGGCCCTTATGGCTACACCTTC. This codes for CASSQDRFVDGPYGYTF.

This clone was observed a single time. The J gene is TRBJ1-5, the V gene TRBV28; weak D call: TRBD1 (6 bases). Trimming shortened V by 8 bases and J by 0 bases, and 11 bases separated the two germline ends. Looked up from germline, CDR1 is MDHEN and CDR2 is SYDVKM. The CDR3 totals 14 residues. CDR3 amino acids: CASGNRDSNQPQHF. The CDR3 coding sequence is TGTGCCAGCGGGAACAGGGATAGCAATCAGCCCCAGCATTTT.

This rearrangement joins TRBV7-6 to TRBJ1-4; 7 nucleotides match TRBD1. The germline gives CDR1 SGHVS, CDR2 FNYEAQ. The CDR3 extends over 14 amino acids. V trimming: 5 bases; J trimming: 5 bases; junction bases outside the gene matches: 5. The CDR3 bases are TGTGCCAGCAGCCGGGACAGTCCCAATGAAAAACTGTTTTTT. Protein product: CASSRDSPNEKLFF.

This clone was seen a handful of times. The genes are TRBV24-1 and TRBJ2-3; TRBD1 is a possible D gene (6 bases). This CDR3 contains 16 residues. Germline V gene lookup returns CDR1 KGHDR and CDR2 SFDVKD. Trimming took 9 bases from V and 7 from J, leaving 25 bases between them. The chain's CDR3 is CATGGAQTGIGYTQYF. In nucleotides, the CDR3 is TGTGCCACCGGGGGTGCCCAGACAGGAATCGGTTATACGCAGTATTTT.

This clone was picked up a small number of times. This chain connects TRBV7-3 to TRBJ2-7; TRBD2 aligns across 8 bases. The germline gives CDR1 SGHTA, CDR2 FQGTGA. The CDR3 runs 16 residues. V lost 1 base, J lost 1 base, and 6 bases stayed unmatched. CDR3: CASSLKAGDPSYEQYF. CDR3 in DNA: TGTGCCAGCAGCTTAAAAGCGGGGGACCCGTCCTACGAGCAGTACTTC.

The rearrangement links TRBV7-9 to TRBJ1-2, with 12 nucleotides matching TRBD1. CDR1 is SEHNR, CDR2 FQNEAQ, per germline (reference sequence). V lost 5 bases, J lost 7 bases, and 11 bases stayed unmatched. The CDR3 has 16 residues. CDR3 protein: CASSGTEGQGAAGYTF. The CDR3 region has the DNA TGTGCCAGCAGCGGCACGGAGGGACAGGGGGCGGCTGGCTACACCTTC.

A few counts support this clone. The chain links TRBV7-2 to TRBJ2-5, with a weak D call TRBD1 (6 bases). Trimming took 3 bases from V and 3 from J, leaving 14 bases between them. The CDR3 has 15 amino acids. The germline V gene encodes CDR1 SGHTA and CDR2 FQGNSA. CDR3 DNA sequence: TGTGCCAGCAGCTTCACAAGGGGGTGGGAAGAGACCCAGTACTTC. This encodes CASSFTRGWEETQYF. The full variable domain, in which reference TRBV7-2 and TRBJ2-5 provide the parts outside the CDR3, is GAGVSQSPSNKVTEKGKDVELRCDPISGHTALYWYRQSLGQGLEFLIYFQGNSAPDKSGLPSDRFSAERTGGSVSTLTIQRTQQEDSAVYLCASSFTRGWEETQYFGPGTRLLVL.

This chain uses TRBV9 with TRBJ2-1; 12 positions match TRBD2. Germline lookup yields CDR1 SGDLS and CDR2 YYNGEE. The CDR3 covers 14 residues. With V trimmed by 4 bases and J by 8 bases, 4 bases remained unmatched. The CDR3 nucleotides are TGTGCCAGCAGCCGGACTAGCGGGGTGGATGAGCAGTTCTTC. Protein product: CASSRTSGVDEQFF.

This sequence joins TRBV3-1 (or the pseudogene TRBV3-2) and TRBJ2-5, with 9 bases fitting TRBD1. The CDR3 sequence is 15 residues long. In germline, CDR1 is LGHDT, CDR2 YNNKEL (reference sequence). V lost 2 bases and J lost 5; bases outside the gene matches: 6. CDR3 sequence reads: CASSQPGQGRETQYF. CDR3 nucleotide sequence: TGTGCCAGCAGCCAACCGGGACAGGGAAGGGAGACCCAGTACTTC.

The chain joins TRBV28 to TRBJ2-4, with 8 positions matching TRBD1. The CDR3 extends over 16 amino acids. Germline-derived CDR1 and CDR2 are MDHEN and SYDVKM. With V trimmed by 2 bases and J by 8 bases, 11 bases remained unmatched. The CDR3 DNA reads as TGTGCCAGCAGTTTAGCTAGGACAGGGTATGAAGACATTCAGTACTTC. Translating it yields CASSLARTGYEDIQYF.

The chain couples TRBV15 to TRBJ1-5, with 10 bases that match TRBD1. The CDR3 has 17 amino acids. Unmatched junction bases numbered 10, after V lost 3 bases and J lost 5 bases. Germline CDR1 LNHNV, CDR2 YYDKDF (reference sequence). The CDR3 is CATSSEGQGRIDQPQHF. The DNA for the CDR3 is TGTGCCACCAGCAGTGAGGGACAGGGGAGAATTGATCAGCCCCAGCATTTT.

V is TRBV30 and J is TRBJ1-4; tentatively, D is TRBD1 (5 bases). Per the germline V gene, CDR1 is GTSNPN and CDR2 is SVGIG (reference sequence). The V gene lost 2 bases and the J gene lost 9 bases, with 16 bases spanning the gap. The CDR3 totals 14 residues. Written as DNA, the CDR3 is TGTGCCTGGAGTCCACTATCCGGGGCCCAAAAACTGTTTTTT. It specifies CAWSPLSGAQKLFF.

The chain is built from TRBV27 and TRBJ2-3; 8 bases are shared with TRBD2. The CDR3 spans 16 residues. V lost 3 bases and J lost 4; bases outside the gene matches: 9. Looked up from germline, CDR1 is MNHEY and CDR2 is SMNVEV (reference sequence). The chain's CDR3 is CASSFGHSGNADTQYF. CDR3 nucleotides: TGTGCCAGCAGTTTCGGTCATAGCGGGAACGCAGATACGCAGTATTTT.